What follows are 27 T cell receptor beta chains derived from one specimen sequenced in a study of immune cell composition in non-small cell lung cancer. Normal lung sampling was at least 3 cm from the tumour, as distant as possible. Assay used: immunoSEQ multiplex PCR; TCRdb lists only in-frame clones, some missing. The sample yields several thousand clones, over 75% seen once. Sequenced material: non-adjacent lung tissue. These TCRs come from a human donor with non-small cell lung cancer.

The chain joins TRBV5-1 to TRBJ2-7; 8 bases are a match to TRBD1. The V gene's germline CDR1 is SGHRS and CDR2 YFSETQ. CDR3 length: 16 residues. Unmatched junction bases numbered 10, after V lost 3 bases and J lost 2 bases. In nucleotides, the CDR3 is TGCGCCAGCAGCTCCCGGGGACAGGCGTTTACCTACGAGCAGTACTTC. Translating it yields CASSSRGQAFTYEQYF.

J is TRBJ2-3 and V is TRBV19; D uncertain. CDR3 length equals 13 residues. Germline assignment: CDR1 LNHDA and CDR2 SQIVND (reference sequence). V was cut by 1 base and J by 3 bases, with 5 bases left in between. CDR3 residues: CASSIVATDTQYF. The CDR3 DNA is TGTGCCAGTAGTATAGTGGCAACAGATACGCAGTATTTT.

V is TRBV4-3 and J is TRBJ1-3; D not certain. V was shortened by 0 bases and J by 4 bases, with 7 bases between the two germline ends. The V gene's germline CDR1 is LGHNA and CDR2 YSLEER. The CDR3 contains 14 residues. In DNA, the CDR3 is TGCGCCAGCAGCCAAGAGTTCGTGGGAAACACCATATATTTT. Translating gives CASSQEFVGNTIYF.

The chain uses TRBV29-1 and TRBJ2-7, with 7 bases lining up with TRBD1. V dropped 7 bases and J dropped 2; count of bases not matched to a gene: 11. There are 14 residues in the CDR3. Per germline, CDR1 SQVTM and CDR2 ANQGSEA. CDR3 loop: CSAAPTGNPYEQYF. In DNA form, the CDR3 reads TGCAGCGCTGCCCCGACAGGGAATCCCTACGAGCAGTACTTC.

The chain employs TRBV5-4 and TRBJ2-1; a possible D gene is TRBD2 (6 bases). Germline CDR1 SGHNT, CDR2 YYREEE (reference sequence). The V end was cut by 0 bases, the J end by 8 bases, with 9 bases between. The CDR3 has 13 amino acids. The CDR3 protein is CASSLVGGDEQFF. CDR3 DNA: TGTGCCAGCAGCTTGGTCGGAGGGGATGAGCAGTTCTTC.

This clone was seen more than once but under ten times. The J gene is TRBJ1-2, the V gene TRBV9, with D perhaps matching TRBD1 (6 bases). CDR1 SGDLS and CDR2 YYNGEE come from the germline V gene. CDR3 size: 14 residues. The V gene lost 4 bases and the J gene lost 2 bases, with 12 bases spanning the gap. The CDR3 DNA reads TGTGCCAGCAGCACATCGACAGGAAACTATGGCTACACCTTC. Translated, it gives CASSTSTGNYGYTF. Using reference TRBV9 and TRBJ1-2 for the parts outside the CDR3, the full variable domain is DSGVTQTPKHLITATGQRVTLRCSPRSGDLSVYWYQQSLDQGLQFLIQYYNGEERAKGNILERFSAQQFPDLHSELNLSSLELGDSALYFCASSTSTGNYGYTFGSGTRLTVV.

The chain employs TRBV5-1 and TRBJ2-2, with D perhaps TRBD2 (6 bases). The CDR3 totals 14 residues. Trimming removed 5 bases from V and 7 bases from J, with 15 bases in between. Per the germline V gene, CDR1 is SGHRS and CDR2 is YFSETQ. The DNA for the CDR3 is TGCGCCAGCAGTGCCGTTGGGGGGATCGGGGAGCTGTTTTTT. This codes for CASSAVGGIGELFF.

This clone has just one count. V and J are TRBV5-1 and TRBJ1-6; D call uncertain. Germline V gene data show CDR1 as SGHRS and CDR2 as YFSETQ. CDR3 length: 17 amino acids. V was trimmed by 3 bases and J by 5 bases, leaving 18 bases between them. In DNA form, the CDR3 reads TGCGCCAGCAGCTCCTCCCCCCAAGAAGCAAATAATTCACCCCTCCACTTT. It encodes CASSSSPQEANNSPLHF.

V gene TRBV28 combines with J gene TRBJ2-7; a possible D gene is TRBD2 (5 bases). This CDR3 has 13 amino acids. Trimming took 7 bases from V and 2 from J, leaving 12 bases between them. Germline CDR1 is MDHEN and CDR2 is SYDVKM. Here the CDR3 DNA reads TGTGCCAGCATGGACTCCGATACCTACGAGCAGTACTTC. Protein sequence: CASMDSDTYEQYF.

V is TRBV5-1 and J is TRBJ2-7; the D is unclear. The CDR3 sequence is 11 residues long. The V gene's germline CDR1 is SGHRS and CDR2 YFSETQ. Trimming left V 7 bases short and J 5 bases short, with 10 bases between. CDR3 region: CASRSSHEQYF. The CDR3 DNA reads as TGCGCCAGCCGGAGTTCCCACGAGCAGTACTTC.

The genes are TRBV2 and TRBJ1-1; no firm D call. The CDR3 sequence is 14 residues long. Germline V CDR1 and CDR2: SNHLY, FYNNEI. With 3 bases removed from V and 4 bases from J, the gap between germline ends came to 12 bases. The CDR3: CASSEAGLGTEAFF. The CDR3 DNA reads TGTGCCAGCAGTGAGGCAGGACTGGGCACTGAAGCTTTCTTT. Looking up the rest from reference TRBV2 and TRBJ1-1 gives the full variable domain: EPEVTQTPSHQVTQMGQEVILRCVPISNHLYFYWYRQILGQKVEFLVSFYNNEISEKSEIFDDQFSVERPDGSNFTLKIRSTKLEDSAMYFCASSEAGLGTEAFFGQGTRLTVV.

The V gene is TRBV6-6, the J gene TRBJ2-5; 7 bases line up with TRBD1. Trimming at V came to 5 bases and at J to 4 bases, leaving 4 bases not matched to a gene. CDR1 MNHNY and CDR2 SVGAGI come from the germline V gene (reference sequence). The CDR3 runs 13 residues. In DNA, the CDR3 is TGTGCCAGCAGTCCAAGGGGGCTAGAGACCCAGTACTTC. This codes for CASSPRGLETQYF.

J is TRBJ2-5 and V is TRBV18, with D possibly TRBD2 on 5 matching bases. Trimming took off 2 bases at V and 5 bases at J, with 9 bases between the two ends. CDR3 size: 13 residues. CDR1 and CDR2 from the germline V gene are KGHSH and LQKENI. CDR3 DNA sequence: TGTGCCAGCTCACCAGCGGGTGTGGAGACCCAGTACTTC. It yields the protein CASSPAGVETQYF.

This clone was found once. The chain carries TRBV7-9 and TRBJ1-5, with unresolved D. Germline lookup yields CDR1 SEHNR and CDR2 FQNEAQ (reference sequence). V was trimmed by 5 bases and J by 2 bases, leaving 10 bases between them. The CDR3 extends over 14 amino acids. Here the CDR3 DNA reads TGTGCCAGCAGCCCCCAGCAGGGCAATCAGCCCCAGCATTTT. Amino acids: CASSPQQGNQPQHF.

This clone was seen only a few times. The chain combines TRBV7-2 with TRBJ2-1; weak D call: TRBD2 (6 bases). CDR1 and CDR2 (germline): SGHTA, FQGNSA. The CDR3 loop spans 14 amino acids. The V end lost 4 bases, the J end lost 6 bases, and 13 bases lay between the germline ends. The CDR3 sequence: CASSSHIGGNEQFF. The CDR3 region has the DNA TGTGCCAGCAGCTCTCATATCGGGGGCAATGAGCAGTTCTTC.

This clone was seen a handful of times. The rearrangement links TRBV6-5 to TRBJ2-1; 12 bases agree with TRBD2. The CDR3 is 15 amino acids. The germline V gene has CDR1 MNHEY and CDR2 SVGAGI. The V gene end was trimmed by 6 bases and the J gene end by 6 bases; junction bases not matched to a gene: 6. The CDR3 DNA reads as TGTGCCAGCAGAAGACTAGCGGGAGTAGGCAATGAGCAGTTCTTC. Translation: CASRRLAGVGNEQFF.

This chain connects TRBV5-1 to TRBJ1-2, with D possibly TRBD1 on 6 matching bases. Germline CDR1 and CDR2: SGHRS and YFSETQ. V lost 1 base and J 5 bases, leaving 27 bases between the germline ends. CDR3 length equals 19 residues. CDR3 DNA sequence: TGCGCCAGCAGCTTGTCTTCTACCGGTGGGGGCCGTAACTCTTATGGCTACACCTTC. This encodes CASSLSSTGGGRNSYGYTF.

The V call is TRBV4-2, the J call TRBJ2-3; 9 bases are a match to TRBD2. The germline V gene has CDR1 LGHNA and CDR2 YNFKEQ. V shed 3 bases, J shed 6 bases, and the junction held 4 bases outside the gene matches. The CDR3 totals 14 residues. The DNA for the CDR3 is TGTGCCAGCAGCCAGGGGACTAGCCGGGATACGCAGTATTTT. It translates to CASSQGTSRDTQYF.

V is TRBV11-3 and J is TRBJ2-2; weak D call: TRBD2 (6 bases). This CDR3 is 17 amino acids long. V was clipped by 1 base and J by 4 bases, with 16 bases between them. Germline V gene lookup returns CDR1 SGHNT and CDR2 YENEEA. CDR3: CASSLGSGSVGTGELFF. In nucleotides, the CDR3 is TGTGCCAGCAGCTTAGGGTCCGGGAGCGTTGGCACCGGGGAGCTGTTTTTT.

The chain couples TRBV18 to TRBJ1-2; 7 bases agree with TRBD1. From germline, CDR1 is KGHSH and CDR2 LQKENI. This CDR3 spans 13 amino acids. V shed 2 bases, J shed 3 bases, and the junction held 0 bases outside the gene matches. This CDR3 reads CASSPDRDYGYTF. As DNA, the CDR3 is TGTGCCAGCTCACCAGACAGGGACTATGGCTACACCTTC.

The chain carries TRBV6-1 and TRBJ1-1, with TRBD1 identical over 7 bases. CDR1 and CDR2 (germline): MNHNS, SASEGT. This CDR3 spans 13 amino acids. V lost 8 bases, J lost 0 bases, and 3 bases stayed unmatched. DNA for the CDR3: TGTGCCAGCGGGGGACAGTTGAACACTGAAGCTTTCTTT. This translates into CASGGQLNTEAFF.

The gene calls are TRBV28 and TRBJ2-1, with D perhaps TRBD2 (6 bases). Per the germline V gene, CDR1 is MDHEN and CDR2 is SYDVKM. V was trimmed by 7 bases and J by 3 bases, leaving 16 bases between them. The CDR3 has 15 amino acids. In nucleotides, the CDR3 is TGTGCCAGCATCAAGTCGGGAGCCAGCTACAATGAGCAGTTCTTC. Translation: CASIKSGASYNEQFF.

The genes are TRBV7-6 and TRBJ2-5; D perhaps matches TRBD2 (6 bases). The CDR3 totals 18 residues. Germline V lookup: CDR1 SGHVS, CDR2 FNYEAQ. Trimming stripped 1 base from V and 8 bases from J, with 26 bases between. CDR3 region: CASSLDATGAYSRETQYF. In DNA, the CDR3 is TGTGCCAGCAGCTTAGATGCCACGGGAGCCTATTCAAGAGAAACCCAGTACTTC.

CDR3 protein: CASSPGQGLGNTEAFF. In DNA, the CDR3 is TGTGCCAGCAGCCCGGGACAGGGGTTAGGGAACACTGAAGCTTTCTTT. The genes are TRBV7-3 and TRBJ1-1; 10 bases fit TRBD1. With 5 bases clipped from V and 1 base from J, the junction kept 7 bases outside the gene matches. Germline V lookup: CDR1 SGHTA, CDR2 FQGTGA. CDR3 size: 16 residues. The entire variable domain, with the rest obtained from reference TRBV7-3 and TRBJ1-1, is as follows: GAGVSQTPSNKVTEKGKYVELRCDPISGHTALYWYRQSLGQGPEFLIYFQGTGAADDSGLPNDRFFAVRPEGSVSTLKIQRTERGDSAVYLCASSPGQGLGNTEAFFGQGTRLTVV.

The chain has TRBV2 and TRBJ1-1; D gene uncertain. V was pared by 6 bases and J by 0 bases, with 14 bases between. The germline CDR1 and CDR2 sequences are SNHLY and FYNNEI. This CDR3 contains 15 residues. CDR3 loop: CASRSERVVNTEAFF. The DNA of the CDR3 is TGTGCCAGCAGGTCCGAGAGGGTAGTGAACACTGAAGCTTTCTTT.

The CDR3 nucleotides are TGCGCCAGCAGCCAAGGCCCTGGGCCTAACTATGGCTACACCTTC. The encoded protein is CASSQGPGPNYGYTF. This chain connects TRBV4-1 to TRBJ1-2; the D is unclear. The CDR3 contains 15 residues. Germline V gene lookup returns CDR1 MGHRA and CDR2 YSYEKL. Between the trimmed V and J ends, which lost 1 base and 0 bases, there was a span of 9 bases.

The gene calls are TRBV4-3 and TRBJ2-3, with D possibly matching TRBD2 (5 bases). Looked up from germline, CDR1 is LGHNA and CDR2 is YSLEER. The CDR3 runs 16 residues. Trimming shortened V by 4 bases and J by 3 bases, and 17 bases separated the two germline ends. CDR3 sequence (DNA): TGCGCCAGCAGCCTATCTCCCGGGTCGGGGACAGATACGCAGTATTTT. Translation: CASSLSPGSGTDTQYF.